This T cell receptor (beta chain) was sequenced in a study of T cell responses to AZD1222 COVID-19 vaccine. Clones were sequenced by immunoSEQ multiplex PCR, and TCRdb holds only the in-frame ones, with some missing. The repertoire consists of about 210,000 clones, with roughly 94% occurring once and the leading ten covering 1.7%. V was clipped by 0 bases and J by 4 bases, with 15 bases between them. The CDR3 length is 16 residues. Germline V gives CDR1 LNHNV, CDR2 YYDKDF (reference sequence). On this clone itself: What it recognizes is unknown.

Whole-study findings and limits: Most donors were white British, females outnumbered males, and clonal diversity was possibly underestimated. Among AZD1222 vaccinees, only six or seven were seropositive at baseline.

The rearrangement joins TRBV15 to TRBJ1-2, with D unclear. The sequence was obtained from an adult who received the MenACWY meningococcal vaccine as a control. The sample was peripheral blood, taken 28 days after the second dose of the MenACWY control vaccine. The CDR3 DNA reads as TGTGCCACCAGCAGAGAGAGAGTACAGCCTCTCTATGGCTACACCTTC. Translation gives CATSRERVQPLYGYTF.